The clone carrying this T cell receptor beta chain was observed once. Using a J-beta primer mix together with a sample-barcoded 5' primer, a second PCR was run for roughly 7 to 11 cycles. TCRdb reanalysed the 5' RACE reads using MiXCR and keeps one entry per CDR3 protein. In the table there are approximately 600,000 distinct CDR3 sequences, about 53% of which are singletons. This entry is derived from a study of blood T cells in healthy people across ages. The donors, all healthy, were Caucasians living in Russia, aged 6 to 90. Per sample, at least 6 micrograms of total RNA were extracted. Trimming removed 0 bases from V and 8 bases from J, with 10 bases in between. The length of the CDR3 is 13 residues. Germline loops: CDR1 MNHEY, CDR2 SVGAGI.

The gene calls are TRBV6-5 and TRBJ1-1; no reliable D call. Sequencing was performed on blood. This TCR was sampled from a man between 60 and 70 years old in good health. In nucleotides, the CDR3 is TGTGCCAGCAGTTACTCGATTGCAGGAGAAGCTTTCTTT. It translates to CASSYSIAGEAFF.